This TCR beta chain derives from a study of blood T cell repertoires in COVID-19. Assay used: immunoSEQ multiplex PCR; TCRdb lists only in-frame clones, some missing. The table records 350,000 to 450,000 clones, about 90% of them present only once. Which cohort a participant joined came from the clinical history participants gave. The germline V gene has CDR1 KGHSH and CDR2 LQKENI. The CDR3 has 17 residues. Trimming left V 6 bases short and J 1 base short, with 21 bases between. This clonotype originated in a middle-aged man in a cohort exposed to, infected with or recovered from COVID-19 (not recorded which). Input material: PBMCs or T cells enriched from blood (not recorded which). V usage is TRBV18 and J usage is TRBJ1-1; D uncertain. The CDR3 region has the DNA TGTGCCAGCTCCCGGAAGGATTTCACAGATTCGAACACTGAAGCTTTCTTT. This gives the protein CASSRKDFTDSNTEAFF.